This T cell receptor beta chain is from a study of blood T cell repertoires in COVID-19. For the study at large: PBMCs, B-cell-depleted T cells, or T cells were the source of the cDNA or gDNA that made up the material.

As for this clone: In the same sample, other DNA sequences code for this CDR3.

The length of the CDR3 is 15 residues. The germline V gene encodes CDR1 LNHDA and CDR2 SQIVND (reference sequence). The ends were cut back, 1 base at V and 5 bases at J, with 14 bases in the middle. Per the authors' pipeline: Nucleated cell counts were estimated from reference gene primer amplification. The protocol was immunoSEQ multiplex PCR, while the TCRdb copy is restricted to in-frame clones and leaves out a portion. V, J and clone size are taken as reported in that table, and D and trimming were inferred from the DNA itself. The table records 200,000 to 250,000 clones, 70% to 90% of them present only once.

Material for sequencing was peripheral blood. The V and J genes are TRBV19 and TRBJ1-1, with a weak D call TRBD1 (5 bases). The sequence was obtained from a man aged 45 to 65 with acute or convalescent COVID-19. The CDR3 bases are TGTGCCAGTAGTATAGTAGGGCAGGGTGGGACTGAAGCTTTCTTT. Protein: CASSIVGQGGTEAFF.